This passage covers 6 T cell receptor beta chains from one sample sequenced in a study of T cell responses to AZD1222 COVID-19 vaccine. Clones were sequenced by immunoSEQ multiplex PCR, and TCRdb holds only the in-frame ones, with some missing. This table has around 80,000 clones, more than 70% appearing once. The material was peripheral blood, obtained on day 0 of AZD1222 vaccination. The source is an adult in good health.

The CDR3: CASSVAGILGNTIYF. Here the CDR3 DNA reads TGTGCCAGCAGCGTAGCAGGAATTCTAGGAAACACCATATATTTT. The chain is built from TRBV9 and TRBJ1-3; D remains unclear. V lost 0 bases and J lost 4, with 11 bases in between. Germline V gives CDR1 SGDLS, CDR2 YYNGEE. The CDR3 contains 15 residues.

The chain is built from TRBV19 and TRBJ1-5, with a possible D match to TRBD1 (5 bases). Germline-derived CDR1 and CDR2 are LNHDA and SQIVND (reference sequence). V dropped 11 bases and J dropped 4 bases, with 15 bases sitting between them. The CDR3 has 13 residues. CDR3 bases: TGTGCCTCCTCCGGGACGCATAATCAGCCCCAGCATTTT. It yields the protein CASSGTHNQPQHF.

CDR3 in amino acids: CASSNKIRDRTYNEQFF. The CDR3 DNA reads TGTGCCAGCAGCAACAAAATACGGGACAGAACCTACAATGAGCAGTTCTTC. The genes are TRBV5-4 and TRBJ2-1; TRBD1 aligns across 7 bases. The V and J ends lost 4 bases and 2 bases, in that order; junction bases with no gene match: 12. The CDR3 spans 17 residues. Germline CDR1 and CDR2: SGHNT and YYREEE (reference sequence).

This clone was counted a few times. The genes are TRBV5-4 and TRBJ1-3, with D tentatively TRBD1 (5 bases). Germline CDR1 is SGHNT and CDR2 is YYREEE (reference sequence). Trimming pared 4 bases from V and 1 base from J, leaving 9 bases between. The CDR3 runs to 14 residues. The CDR3 sequence is CASSVDISGNTIYF. The CDR3 DNA follows: TGTGCCAGCAGCGTGGACATATCTGGAAACACCATATATTTT.

V and J are TRBV7-9 and TRBJ2-7; 12 bases align to TRBD1. V lost 3 bases to trimming and J lost 7 bases; unmatched junction nucleotides: 10. Germline CDR1 reads SEHNR; CDR2 reads FQNEAQ (reference sequence). This CDR3 has 16 residues. Here the CDR3 reads CASSLAIGTGGEEQYF. As DNA, the CDR3 is TGTGCCAGCAGCTTGGCTATAGGGACAGGGGGCGAGGAGCAGTACTTC.

This chain connects TRBV19 to TRBJ2-1; possible D gene TRBD2, 6 bases. The CDR3 runs 14 residues. The V gene's germline CDR1 is LNHDA and CDR2 SQIVND (reference sequence). V gave up 1 base and J gave up 8 bases, with 12 bases separating them. CDR3 nucleotide sequence: TGTGCCAGTAGTATAGGGCTAGCGTTCCATGAGCAGTTCTTC. It is translated as CASSIGLAFHEQFF. The complete variable domain, with remaining parts taken from reference TRBV19 and TRBJ2-1, reads DGGITQSPKYLFRKEGQNVTLSCEQNLNHDAMYWYRQDPGQGLRLIYYSQIVNDFQKGDIAEGYSVSREKKESFPLTVTSAQKNPTAFYLCASSIGLAFHEQFFGPGTRLTVL.